This T cell receptor (beta chain) appears in the sequencing data of a study of human T cells and chemical hapten exposure. This clonotype came up a few times. V gave up 1 base and J gave up 3 bases, with 15 bases separating them. Looked up from germline, CDR1 is DFQATT and CDR2 is SNEGSKA (reference sequence). The CDR3 runs 16 residues. TCRdb ran MiXCR on the RACE reads and lists one entry per CDR3 protein. The sample carries about 260,000 distinct CDR3 sequences, about 9% recorded once. Indicated time point: pre-sensitization, week 0. The treatment: therapeutic diphenylcyclopropenone sensitization with weekly scalp DPC.

The chain recombines TRBV20-1 with TRBJ2-2; no clear D. The sequencing here drew on whole blood, taken in connection with sensitization to the hapten diphenylcyclopropenone (DPC). The TCR sequence derives from a woman in her thirties or forties with alopecia areata. Some clones in this sample may be carry-over from other donors' samples. CDR3 amino acids: CSARGAKIGDTGELFF. As DNA, the CDR3 is TGCAGTGCTAGAGGGGCCAAGATAGGTGACACCGGGGAGCTGTTTTTT.